This TCR beta chain was identified during a study of T-cell reconstitution after alpha-beta-depleted transplantation in children. Unique molecular identifiers tagged the TCRbeta library. A single record per CDR3 protein comes from TCRdb applying MiXCR to the PCR reads. The sample lists about 360,000 distinct CDR3 sequences; about 14% were seen once. In this sample, this clonotype turned up once. One junction end does not reproduce the germline sequence, and a read error may be involved. The sequencing used PBMCs, collected from the stem cell graft. The clonotype was recovered from a human donor who donated a stem cell graft to a child with Fanconi anemia.

CDR3 DNA sequence: TGTGCCAGCAGCCGGGGACTGAACACTGAAGCTCTCTTT. Its translation: CASSRGLNTEALF. This chain links TRBV5-6 with TRBJ1-1; D might be TRBD1 (5 bases). The CDR3 extends over 13 amino acids. The V gene's germline CDR1 is SGHDT and CDR2 YYEEEE.